This passage covers 6 T cell receptor beta chains from one sample sequenced in a study of beta chain features in type 1 diabetes. Expressed TCRB transcripts got sequenced, as all isolated RNA was reverse transcribed. Libraries were prepared by immunoSEQ multiplex PCR; TCRdb keeps only in-frame clonotypes and omits some of them. This sample has 95,000 to 150,000 clones, with less than 20% found just once. Study conclusions and caveats: Significant though moderate, a shortening of TCRB CDR3s appeared in all four CD4+ subsets of Type 1 diabetes patients.

What these receptors recognize is not known. Sequenced input: central memory CD4+ T cells from blood. These receptors were collected from a man aged 30-40 years with type 1 diabetes.

V is TRBV5-1 and J is TRBJ2-3; 11 nucleotides align to TRBD2. The CDR3 totals 15 residues. Trimming at V came to 0 bases and at J to 7 bases, leaving 4 bases not matched to a gene. Looked up from germline, CDR1 is SGHRS and CDR2 is YFSETQ. The CDR3 region is CASSLAASGGNTQYF. DNA of the CDR3: TGCGCCAGCAGCTTGGCGGCTAGCGGGGGGAATACGCAGTATTTT.

This clone was counted between two and nine times. One end of the junction varies from germline; a read error may be responsible. The chain uses TRBV7-2 and TRBJ2-5; D is uncertain. The CDR3 covers 11 residues. From germline, CDR1 is SGHTA and CDR2 FQGNSA. The CDR3 DNA follows: TGTGCCAGCAGCCCCAACCTGGTCTGGCACTTC. It yields the protein CASSPNLVWHF.

The sample holds a few counts of this clone. This sample also contains other DNA sequences that code for the same CDR3. The gene calls are TRBV5-4 and TRBJ2-3; no firm D call. The CDR3 extends over 15 amino acids. Trimming removed 0 bases at V and 1 base at J, with 9 bases between. Looked up from germline, CDR1 is SGHNT and CDR2 is YYREEE (reference sequence). Here the CDR3 DNA reads TGTGCCAGCAGCTTGGGATTAGCCGGCACAGATACGCAGTATTTT. This codes for CASSLGLAGTDTQYF.

The rearrangement links TRBV5-4 to TRBJ1-3; possibly TRBD1 for D (6 bases). V gave up 4 bases and J gave up 0 bases, with 11 bases separating them. This CDR3 has 15 residues. From germline, CDR1 is SGHNT and CDR2 YYREEE (reference sequence). CDR3 amino acids: CASSDDRYSGNTIYF. Here the CDR3 DNA reads TGTGCCAGCAGCGACGACAGGTACTCTGGAAACACCATATATTTT.

The chain joins TRBV7-2 to TRBJ2-5, with D unclear. This CDR3 is built from 13 residues. The V end lost 5 bases, the J end lost 4 bases, and 11 bases lay between the germline ends. Germline values: CDR1 SGHTA, CDR2 FQGNSA. The CDR3 DNA sequence: TGTGCCAGCAGCCCCGCTAGGGTAGAGACCCAGTACTTC. Translation: CASSPARVETQYF.

The chain has TRBV7-8 and TRBJ1-2; D ambiguous. Germline values: CDR1 SGHVS, CDR2 FQNEAQ. Trimming took 5 bases from V and 2 from J, leaving 9 bases between them. The CDR3 is 13 residues long. CDR3 loop: CASSRDGNYGYTF. As DNA, the CDR3 is TGTGCCAGCAGCCGCGACGGGAACTATGGCTACACCTTC.